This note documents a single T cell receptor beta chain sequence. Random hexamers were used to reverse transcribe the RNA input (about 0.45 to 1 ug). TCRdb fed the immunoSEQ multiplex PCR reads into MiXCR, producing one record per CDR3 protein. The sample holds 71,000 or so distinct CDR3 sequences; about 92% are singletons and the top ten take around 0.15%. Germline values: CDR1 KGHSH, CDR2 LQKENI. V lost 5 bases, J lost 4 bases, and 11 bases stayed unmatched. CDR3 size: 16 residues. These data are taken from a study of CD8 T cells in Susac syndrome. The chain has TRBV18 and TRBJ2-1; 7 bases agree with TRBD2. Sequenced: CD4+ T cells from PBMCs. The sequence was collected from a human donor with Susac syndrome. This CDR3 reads CASSWASGGSYNEQFF. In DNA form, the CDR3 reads TGTGCCAGCTCATGGGCTAGCGGAGGGTCATACAATGAGCAGTTCTTC.